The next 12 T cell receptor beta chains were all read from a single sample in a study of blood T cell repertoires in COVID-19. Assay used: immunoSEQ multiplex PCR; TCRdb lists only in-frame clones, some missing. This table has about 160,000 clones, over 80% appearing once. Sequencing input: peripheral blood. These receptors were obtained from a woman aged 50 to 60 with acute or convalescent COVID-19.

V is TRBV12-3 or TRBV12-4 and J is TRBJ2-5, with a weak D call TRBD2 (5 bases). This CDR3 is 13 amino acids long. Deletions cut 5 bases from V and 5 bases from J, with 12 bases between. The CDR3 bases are TGTGCCAGCAGTCAACGGGATTGGGAGACCCAGTACTTC. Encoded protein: CASSQRDWETQYF.

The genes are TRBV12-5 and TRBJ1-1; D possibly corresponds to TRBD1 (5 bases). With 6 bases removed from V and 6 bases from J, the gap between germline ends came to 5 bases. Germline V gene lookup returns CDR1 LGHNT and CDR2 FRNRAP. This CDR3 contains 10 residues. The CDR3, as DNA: TGTGCTAGTGGAGGGGCTGAAGCTTTCTTT. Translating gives CASGGAEAFF.

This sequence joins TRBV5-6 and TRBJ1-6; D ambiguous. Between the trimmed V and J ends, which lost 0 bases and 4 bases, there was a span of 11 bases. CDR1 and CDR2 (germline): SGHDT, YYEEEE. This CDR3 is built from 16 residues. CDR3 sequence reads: CASSLAYYLYNSPLHF. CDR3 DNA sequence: TGTGCCAGCAGCTTGGCCTACTACTTATATAATTCACCCCTCCACTTT.

The CDR3 nucleotides are TGTGCCAGCAGCTTAGCGGGACTCGGGGGATACGAGCAGTACTTC. This codes for CASSLAGLGGYEQYF. The rearrangement joins TRBV7-2 to TRBJ2-7, with a possible D match to TRBD2 (6 bases). V was pared by 0 bases and J by 4 bases, with 13 bases between. The CDR3 is 15 residues long. Germline CDR1 SGHTA, CDR2 FQGNSA.

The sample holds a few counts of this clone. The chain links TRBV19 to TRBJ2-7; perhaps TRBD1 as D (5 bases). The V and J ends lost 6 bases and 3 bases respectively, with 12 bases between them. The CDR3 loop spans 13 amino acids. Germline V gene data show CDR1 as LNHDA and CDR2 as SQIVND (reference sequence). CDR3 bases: TGTGCCAGTAGAAGCAGGGTAAGCTACGAGCAGTACTTC. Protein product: CASRSRVSYEQYF. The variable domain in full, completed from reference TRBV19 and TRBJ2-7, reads DGGITQSPKYLFRKEGQNVTLSCEQNLNHDAMYWYRQDPGQGLRLIYYSQIVNDFQKGDIAEGYSVSREKKESFPLTVTSAQKNPTAFYLCASRSRVSYEQYFGPGTRLTVT.

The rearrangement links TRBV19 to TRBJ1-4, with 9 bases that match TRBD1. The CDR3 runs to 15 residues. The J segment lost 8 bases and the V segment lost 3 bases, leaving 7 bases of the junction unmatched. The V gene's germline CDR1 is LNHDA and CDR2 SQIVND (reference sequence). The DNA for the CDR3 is TGTGCCAGTAGTATTACAGGGGGCTCGGGCGAAAAACTGTTTTTT. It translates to CASSITGGSGEKLFF.

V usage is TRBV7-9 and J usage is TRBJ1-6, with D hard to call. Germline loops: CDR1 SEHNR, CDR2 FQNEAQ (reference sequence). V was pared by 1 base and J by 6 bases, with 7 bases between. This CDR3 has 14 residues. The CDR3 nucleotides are TGTGCCAGCAGCTTAGGGGCCAGTAATTCACCCCTCCACTTT. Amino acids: CASSLGASNSPLHF.

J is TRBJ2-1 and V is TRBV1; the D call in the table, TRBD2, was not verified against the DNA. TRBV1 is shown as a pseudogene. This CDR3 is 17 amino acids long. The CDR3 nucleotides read TGCACCAGCAGCCAAGCTTCGGGATTCCTGATTACCAATGAGCAGTTCTTC. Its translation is CTSSQASGFLITNEQFF.

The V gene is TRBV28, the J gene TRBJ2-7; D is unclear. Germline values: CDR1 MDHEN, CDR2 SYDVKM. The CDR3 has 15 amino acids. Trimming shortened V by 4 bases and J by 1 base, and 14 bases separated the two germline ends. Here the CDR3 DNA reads TGTGCCAGCAGTTCACCATTCAGGCTTTCCTACGAGCAGTACTTC. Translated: CASSSPFRLSYEQYF.

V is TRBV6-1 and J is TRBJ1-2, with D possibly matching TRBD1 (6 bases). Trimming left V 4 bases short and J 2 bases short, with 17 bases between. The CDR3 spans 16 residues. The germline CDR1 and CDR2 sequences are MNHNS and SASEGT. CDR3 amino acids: CASSAGGGEPNYGYTF. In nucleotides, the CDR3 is TGTGCCAGCAGTGCAGGAGGGGGGGAACCCAACTATGGCTACACCTTC.

CDR3 sequence reads: CASSPGTGGYGYTF. CDR3 nucleotides: TGTGCCAGCTCTCCCGGGACAGGGGGTTATGGCTACACCTTC. The J gene is TRBJ1-2, the V gene TRBV18; 11 bases are a match to TRBD1. The CDR3 consists of 14 residues. Germline loops: CDR1 KGHSH, CDR2 LQKENI. V gave up 6 bases and J gave up 5 bases; unmatched junction bases: 5. The full variable domain, its missing parts supplied by reference TRBV18 and TRBJ1-2, is NAGVMQNPRHLVRRRGQEARLRCSPMKGHSHVYWYRQLPEEGLKFMVYLQKENIIDESGMPKERFSAEFPKEGPSILRIQQVVRGDSAAYFCASSPGTGGYGYTFGSGTRLTVV.

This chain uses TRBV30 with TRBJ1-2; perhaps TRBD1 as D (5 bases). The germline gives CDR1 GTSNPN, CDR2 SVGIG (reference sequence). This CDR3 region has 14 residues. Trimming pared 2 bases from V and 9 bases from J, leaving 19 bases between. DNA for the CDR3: TGTGCCTGGAGTAGCGGGACGGTACCTGGCAGCTACACCTTC. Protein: CAWSSGTVPGSYTF.